A single sample gave rise to the 15 T cell receptor beta chains below, sequenced in a study of blood T cell repertoires in COVID-19. Clones were sequenced by immunoSEQ multiplex PCR, and TCRdb holds only the in-frame ones, with some missing. The sample has 40,000 to 55,000 clones, 88% seen once. The sample was peripheral blood. Every receptor here comes from a man aged 45-60 years with active COVID-19.

This chain uses TRBV29-1 with TRBJ2-1; maybe TRBD2 (5 bases). The CDR3 runs 16 residues. CDR1 and CDR2 from the germline V gene are SQVTM and ANQGSEA. V was clipped by 2 bases and J by 0 bases, with 14 bases between them. The CDR3 loop is CSVERLSGSSYNEQFF. Here the CDR3 DNA reads TGCAGCGTTGAAAGACTGTCGGGAAGCTCCTACAATGAGCAGTTCTTC.

A single count supports this clone. This chain joins TRBV6-5 and TRBJ1-2, with TRBD1 matching over 8 bases. V was clipped by 6 bases and J by 6 bases; unmatched bases: 6. CDR3 length: 13 residues. Germline V CDR1 and CDR2: MNHEY, SVGAGI. CDR3 in amino acids: CASRTGGSNGYTF. CDR3 bases: TGTGCCAGCAGAACAGGGGGGAGTAATGGCTACACCTTC.

The genes are TRBV3-1 (or the pseudogene TRBV3-2) and TRBJ1-2; D gene uncertain. V lost 4 bases and J lost 4, with 16 bases in between. The CDR3 spans 15 residues. CDR1 is LGHDT, CDR2 YNNKEL, per germline (reference sequence). This chain's CDR3 is CASSPQRRPAYGYTF. The CDR3 DNA is TGTGCCAGCAGCCCCCAACGGCGGCCAGCCTATGGCTACACCTTC.

The chain uses TRBV27 and TRBJ2-4, with D unclear. The CDR3 is 16 amino acids. Trimming took 6 bases from V and 2 from J, leaving 17 bases between them. Germline lookup yields CDR1 MNHEY and CDR2 SMNVEV (reference sequence). The CDR3 DNA reads TGTGCCAGCAGACCAACTCCGGGTCTAACCAAAAACATTCAGTACTTC. Amino acids: CASRPTPGLTKNIQYF.

The chain carries TRBV10-3 and TRBJ2-3; the D is unclear. Trimming cost V 1 base and J 2 bases, with 7 bases left between them. Germline V CDR1 and CDR2: ENHRY, SYGVKD. The CDR3 loop spans 14 amino acids. CDR3 region: CAISELESTDTQYF. CDR3 sequence (DNA): TGTGCCATCAGTGAGTTAGAATCCACAGATACGCAGTATTTT.

This clone was picked up one time. V is TRBV19 and J is TRBJ1-2; possible D gene TRBD1, 6 bases. CDR3 size: 15 residues. Germline values: CDR1 LNHDA, CDR2 SQIVND (reference sequence). Trimming stripped 5 bases from V and 5 bases from J, with 18 bases between. Here the CDR3 reads CASSSQQGSRYGYTF. In DNA, the CDR3 is TGTGCCAGTAGTTCGCAACAGGGTTCTCGATATGGCTACACCTTC.

This chain uses TRBV5-1 with TRBJ1-4; TRBD1 matches 7 bases. CDR1 and CDR2 from the germline V gene are SGHRS and YFSETQ. The V and J ends lost 1 base and 0 bases, in that order; junction bases with no gene match: 9. CDR3 size: 18 residues. CDR3 nucleotide sequence: TGCGCCAGCAGCTTGTCGGCCAGGGGGGCTGCAACTAATGAAAAACTGTTTTTT. Translated, it gives CASSLSARGAATNEKLFF.

The V and J genes are TRBV6-2 or TRBV6-3 and TRBJ1-5, with TRBD1 matching over 8 bases. The CDR3 is 14 residues long. CDR1 MNHEY and CDR2 SVGEGT come from the germline V gene. J was trimmed by 9 bases and V by 6 bases; bases with no gene match: 10. The CDR3 DNA reads TGTGCCAGCAGCCACGGGACAGGAGGTGGGCCCCAGCATTTT. Encoded protein: CASSHGTGGGPQHF.

The rearrangement uses TRBV18 and TRBJ1-1; D remains ambiguous. Germline loops: CDR1 KGHSH, CDR2 LQKENI. CDR3 length: 13 amino acids. Trimming pared 4 bases from V and 7 bases from J, leaving 13 bases between. The CDR3 loop is CASSQDLNHEAFF. In nucleotides, the CDR3 is TGTGCCAGCTCACAGGACTTAAACCATGAAGCTTTCTTT.

The chain is built from TRBV6-5 and TRBJ1-4, with 8 bases lining up with TRBD1. J lost 5 bases, V lost 8 bases, and 7 bases had no gene match. The CDR3 spans 14 residues. CDR1 is MNHEY, CDR2 SVGAGI, per germline. The DNA of the CDR3 is TGTGCCAGCCATGCTCGGACAGGGAATGAAAAACTGTTTTTT. Amino acid sequence: CASHARTGNEKLFF.

In the case of this clone: Different DNA sequences within this sample yield the same CDR3. This rearrangement joins TRBV2 to TRBJ2-1; the match to TRBD2 covers 8 bases. V was clipped by 4 bases and J by 4 bases; unmatched bases: 6. The CDR3 extends over 15 amino acids. Per the germline V gene, CDR1 is SNHLY and CDR2 is FYNNEI. CDR3 in amino acids: CASSGLASGYNEQFF. The CDR3 nucleotides read TGTGCCAGCAGTGGACTAGCGTCTGGGTACAATGAGCAGTTCTTC.

The CDR3 bases are TGTGCCAGCAGCGCCAGGGGAGTCGGTGAGCAGTTCTTC. The encoded protein is CASSARGVGEQFF. The chain links TRBV11-3 to TRBJ2-1; D is perhaps TRBD1 (6 bases). The CDR3 extends over 13 amino acids. Germline-derived CDR1 and CDR2 are SGHNT and YENEEA. V was cut by 5 bases and J by 9 bases, with 14 bases left in between.

This clone has just one count. The V gene is TRBV15, the J gene TRBJ1-5; D remains unclear. There are 15 residues in the CDR3. Germline CDR1 and CDR2: LNHNV and YYDKDF (reference sequence). Between the trimmed V and J ends, which lost 1 base and 5 bases, there was a span of 12 bases. The CDR3 protein is CATSRAIGSDQPQHF. The CDR3 nucleotides read TGTGCCACCAGCAGAGCCATTGGCAGTGATCAGCCCCAGCATTTT.

The rearrangement uses TRBV5-1 and TRBJ2-3; D may be TRBD1 (5 bases). The V and J ends lost 0 bases and 5 bases respectively, with 16 bases between them. CDR1 SGHRS and CDR2 YFSETQ come from the germline V gene. This CDR3 region has 16 residues. Here the CDR3 DNA reads TGCGCCAGCAGCTTGGTGCCAGGGCGCACGGGAGATACGCAGTATTTT. This translates into CASSLVPGRTGDTQYF.

The chain has TRBV4-1 and TRBJ2-4; 8 bases match TRBD1. The CDR3 runs to 17 residues. The germline CDR1 and CDR2 sequences are MGHRA and YSYEKL. Unmatched junction bases numbered 7, after V lost 3 bases and J lost 0 bases. The CDR3 sequence: CASSQLGQGLAKNIQYF. The CDR3 coding sequence is TGCGCCAGCAGCCAGCTAGGACAGGGCCTAGCCAAAAACATTCAGTACTTC.